These 24 T cell receptor beta chains were sequenced from one sample in a study of blood T cells in healthy people across ages. Combining a sample-barcoded 5' primer with a J-beta primer mix, a second PCR ran for roughly 7 to 12 cycles. Each CDR3 protein gets one entry after TCRdb re-called the 5' RACE reads with MiXCR. The sample holds approximately 1,700,000 distinct CDR3 sequences, around 40% seen once. Sequencing was performed on blood. The receptor set was obtained from a human donor in good health.

The chain joins TRBV9 to TRBJ2-3; D ambiguous. CDR3 length equals 14 residues. Germline lookup yields CDR1 SGDLS and CDR2 YYNGEE. Trimming pared 2 bases from V and 2 bases from J, leaving 9 bases between. The CDR3 sequence is CASSVNSYTDTQYF. The CDR3 DNA reads as TGTGCCAGCAGCGTGAACTCCTACACAGATACGCAGTATTTT.

The J gene is TRBJ2-1, the V gene TRBV7-9; D gene ambiguous. The CDR3 is 12 amino acids. Trimming removed 1 base at V and 10 bases at J, with 8 bases between. Germline V CDR1 and CDR2: SEHNR, FQNEAQ (reference sequence). The CDR3 here is CASSLVSTEQFF. DNA of the CDR3: TGTGCCAGCAGCTTAGTTTCTACGGAGCAGTTCTTC.

This clonotype was detected only a few times. The rearrangement uses TRBV7-2 and TRBJ2-1; the match to TRBD1 covers 7 bases. The CDR3 has 15 residues. Germline loops: CDR1 SGHTA, CDR2 FQGNSA. The ends lost 4 bases at V and 4 bases at J; junction bases unmatched: 7. CDR3 in amino acids: CASSYRQGSYNEQFF. The CDR3 DNA reads as TGTGCCAGCAGCTACCGACAGGGATCATACAATGAGCAGTTCTTC. The variable domain in full, completed from reference TRBV7-2 and TRBJ2-1, reads GAGVSQSPSNKVTEKGKDVELRCDPISGHTALYWYRQSLGQGLEFLIYFQGNSAPDKSGLPSDRFSAERTGGSVSTLTIQRTQQEDSAVYLCASSYRQGSYNEQFFGPGTRLTVL.

This clonotype was counted a few times. The chain uses TRBV2 and TRBJ2-1; D is ambiguous. The CDR3 covers 11 residues. V lost 7 bases and J lost 7, with 8 bases in between. CDR1 SNHLY and CDR2 FYNNEI come from the germline V gene. Written as DNA, the CDR3 is TGTGCCAGCAAGACACAGAATGAGCAGTTCTTC. Encoded protein: CASKTQNEQFF.

The chain couples TRBV6-2 or TRBV6-3 to TRBJ2-1, with 13 bases identical to TRBD2. Germline V gene data show CDR1 as MNHEY and CDR2 as SVGEGT. CDR3 size: 15 residues. Trimming took 7 bases from V and 9 from J; bases not matched to a gene: 9. The CDR3: CASTNVLAGGAEQFF. The CDR3 bases are TGTGCCAGCACTAACGTACTAGCGGGGGGGGCTGAGCAGTTCTTC.

The genes are TRBV20-1 and TRBJ1-2; D gene uncertain. Trimming took off 2 bases at V and 0 bases at J, with 10 bases between the two ends. Per germline, CDR1 DFQATT and CDR2 SNEGSKA (reference sequence). This CDR3 is built from 14 residues. As DNA, the CDR3 is TGCAGTGCTAGAAGCGGTTCAACTAACTATGGCTACACCTTC. It yields the protein CSARSGSTNYGYTF.

This clonotype was picked up many times. This rearrangement joins TRBV29-1 to TRBJ2-1; D is unclear. Germline V gene lookup returns CDR1 SQVTM and CDR2 ANQGSEA. Deletions cut 5 bases from V and 9 bases from J, with 11 bases between. The CDR3 length is 11 residues. CDR3 protein: CSVWVGFEQFF. The DNA of the CDR3 is TGCAGCGTTTGGGTGGGTTTTGAGCAGTTCTTC.

This clonotype was observed many times. The chain combines TRBV12-3 or TRBV12-4 with TRBJ2-5; 7 nucleotides align to TRBD1. This CDR3 spans 14 amino acids. Unmatched junction bases numbered 7, after V lost 5 bases and J lost 4 bases. This CDR3 reads CASSTNYRGETQYF. Here the CDR3 DNA reads TGTGCCAGCAGTACTAATTACAGGGGAGAGACCCAGTACTTC.

The chain employs TRBV5-1 and TRBJ2-3; TRBD2 agrees at 12 bases. Germline V gene data show CDR1 as SGHRS and CDR2 as YFSETQ. V lost 4 bases to trimming and J lost 7 bases; unmatched junction nucleotides: 10. The CDR3 contains 16 residues. For the CDR3, the DNA is TGCGCCAGCAGCCCCCGGACTAGCGGGGATCGCTATACGCAGTATTTT. It encodes CASSPRTSGDRYTQYF.

V usage is TRBV20-1 and J usage is TRBJ1-3; 7 bases line up with TRBD1. Germline CDR1 is DFQATT and CDR2 is SNEGSKA (reference sequence). Trimming took 0 bases from V and 4 from J; bases not matched to a gene: 3. The CDR3 sequence is 14 residues long. CDR3 nucleotide sequence: TGCAGTGCTAGAGATAAGGGGGCGGGAAACACCATATATTTT. This codes for CSARDKGAGNTIYF.

The chain combines TRBV25-1 with TRBJ2-5; no reliable D call. Germline V CDR1 and CDR2: MGHDK, SYGVNS. CDR3 length: 14 amino acids. The germline V and J ends were trimmed by 3 bases and 5 bases, with 13 bases remaining between them. Written as DNA, the CDR3 is TGTGCCAGCAGTGATGGTCCATTGTCGGAGACCCAGTACTTC. Translated, it gives CASSDGPLSETQYF.

In regard to this clonotype: The junction does not match germline at one end; this may be a read error. This chain joins TRBV5-1 and TRBJ2-7; 8 bases agree with TRBD2. Germline values: CDR1 SGHRS, CDR2 YFSETQ. The CDR3 totals 14 residues. CDR3 loop: CASSLEGLGYEQYF. As DNA, the CDR3 is TGTGCCAGCAGCTTAGAGGGACTAGGCTACGAGCAGTACTTC.

This chain links TRBV6-2 or TRBV6-3 with TRBJ2-5; D remains unclear. Trimming stripped 0 bases from V and 3 bases from J, with 8 bases between. Germline V CDR1 and CDR2: MNHEY, SVGEGT. The CDR3 totals 14 residues. The CDR3 here is CASSYSRLKETQYF. The CDR3 region has the DNA TGTGCCAGCAGTTACTCTAGGCTTAAAGAGACCCAGTACTTC.

This clonotype was counted at least ten times. V and J are TRBV18 and TRBJ2-1, with no clear D. The CDR3 totals 14 residues. Germline V gene sequence: CDR1 KGHSH, CDR2 LQKENI. V was cut by 3 bases and J by 5 bases, with 11 bases left in between. The CDR3 is CASSPSGGDNEQFF. The CDR3 DNA follows: TGTGCCAGCTCACCCTCGGGCGGAGACAATGAGCAGTTCTTC.

This clonotype was seen more than once but under ten times. The chain couples TRBV28 to TRBJ1-2; D is perhaps TRBD1 (6 bases). Trimming stripped 8 bases from V and 4 bases from J, with 23 bases between. Germline V CDR1 and CDR2: MDHEN, SYDVKM. The CDR3 is 16 residues long. CDR3 residues: CASVEGVRRNFYGYTF. The CDR3 DNA is TGTGCCAGCGTTGAGGGGGTGAGGCGGAATTTCTATGGCTACACCTTC.

This clonotype has a single count. The chain is built from TRBV20-1 and TRBJ2-7, with TRBD2 identical over 9 bases. Germline lookup yields CDR1 DFQATT and CDR2 SNEGSKA (reference sequence). The V segment lost 4 bases and the J segment 2 bases; nucleotides outside the gene matches: 3. The CDR3 consists of 13 residues. This chain's CDR3 is CSATGLATYEQYF. CDR3 sequence (DNA): TGCAGTGCTACGGGACTAGCAACCTACGAGCAGTACTTC.

The rearrangement uses TRBV5-8 and TRBJ2-1, with D hard to call. Near its end, the DNA agrees better with TRBJ2-7, so the J call may be wrong. Germline V CDR1 and CDR2: SGHTS, YDEGEE. The CDR3 totals 15 residues. The chain's CDR3 is CASSLDGVSYNEQYF. DNA for the CDR3: TGTGCCAGCAGCTTGGATGGAGTCTCCTACAATGAGCAGTACTTC.

This clonotype was seen a handful of times. The chain combines TRBV7-2 with TRBJ1-4; TRBD1 matches at 9 bases. Germline-derived CDR1 and CDR2 are SGHTA and FQGNSA. The V and J ends lost 2 bases and 8 bases, in that order; junction bases with no gene match: 6. There are 15 residues in the CDR3. The DNA for the CDR3 is TGTGCCAGCAGCTTACGCGGGACAGGGCTCGAAAAACTGTTTTTT. Amino acid sequence: CASSLRGTGLEKLFF.

The chain uses TRBV6-6 and TRBJ2-7, with 8 bases aligning to TRBD2. The trim removed 2 bases at V and 7 bases at J, leaving 10 bases unmatched. Germline V gene sequence: CDR1 MNHNY, CDR2 SVGAGI (reference sequence). The CDR3 loop spans 15 amino acids. CDR3 in DNA: TGTGCCAGCAGTTACGTCGGACTAGCAGTCAATGAGCAGTACTTC. Translating gives CASSYVGLAVNEQYF.

The sample holds a few counts of this clonotype. The CDR3 sequence: CASSSSADRRYGYTF. The CDR3 DNA reads TGTGCCAGCAGTTCATCCGCCGACCGACGCTATGGCTACACCTTC. The chain has TRBV12-3 or TRBV12-4 and TRBJ1-2; D gene ambiguous. The CDR3 has 15 amino acids. Trimming cost V 4 bases and J 4 bases, with 16 bases left between them.

V usage is TRBV5-1 and J usage is TRBJ2-5; D is possibly TRBD2 (6 bases). Near its end, the DNA agrees better with TRBJ2-7, so the J call may be wrong. This CDR3 is built from 15 residues. Germline V gene lookup returns CDR1 SGHRS and CDR2 YFSETQ. This chain's CDR3 is CASSLGGLLPGEQYF. CDR3 bases: TGCGCCAGCAGCTTGGGGGGACTCTTACCGGGCGAGCAGTACTTC.

This clonotype was counted only a few times. V usage is TRBV6-5 and J usage is TRBJ1-2; TRBD1 is a possible D gene (5 bases). Trimming took 0 bases from V and 7 from J, leaving 15 bases between them. The CDR3 totals 15 residues. Germline-derived CDR1 and CDR2 are MNHEY and SVGAGI. The CDR3 spells CASSYSEGTIIGYTF. The CDR3 bases are TGTGCCAGCAGTTACTCAGAGGGGACGATAATTGGCTACACCTTC.

This clonotype was seen ten or more times. The junction departs from the called germline gene at one end, perhaps through a read error. The chain joins TRBV4-1 to TRBJ1-2; 8 bases are a match to TRBD1. The CDR3 has 13 amino acids. The V gene's germline CDR1 is MGHRA and CDR2 YSYEKL. Here the CDR3 DNA reads TGTGCCAGCAGCCAAACAGGGGGCTATGGCTACACCTTC. This gives the protein CASSQTGGYGYTF.

The chain links TRBV20-1 to TRBJ2-7, with 9 positions matching TRBD1. This CDR3 is built from 13 residues. CDR1 DFQATT and CDR2 SNEGSKA come from the germline V gene (reference sequence). The ends lost 3 bases at V and 6 bases at J; junction bases unmatched: 6. The CDR3 loop reads CSASSKTGGEQYF. CDR3 DNA: TGCAGTGCTAGCAGCAAGACAGGGGGCGAGCAGTACTTC.